This T cell receptor (beta chain) was found in a study of CD8 T cells in Susac syndrome. Study-wide findings and caveats: The study conceded that relatively few individuals underwent its TCR sequencing and HLA analysis.

Healthy donors constituted the control group, matched for age and sex. Purification of the CD8+ and CD4+ T cells relied on negative isolation, and TEMRA cells underwent FACS enrichment. Concerning this clonotype itself: What it recognizes is unknown.

Per germline, CDR1 SGHNT and CDR2 YENEEA. The CDR3 contains 14 residues. Trimming took off 7 bases at V and 5 bases at J, with 18 bases between the two ends. With random hexamers, roughly 0.5 to 1 ug RNA was reverse transcribed. Coverage of TCR beta CDR3 amplification by immunoSEQ multiplex PCR extended to 54 Vbeta and 13 Jbeta. In TCRdb, the immunoSEQ multiplex PCR reads were re-called with MiXCR into one record per CDR3 protein. The data contain 110,000 to 150,000 distinct CDR3 sequences, 94% of them seen just once; the ten biggest clones take up approximately 0.3%. The specimen was CD8+ T cells from PBMCs. The receptor was isolated from a human donor in good health. The chain has TRBV11-3 and TRBJ2-7; no clear D gene. CDR3: CASNQERRLNEQYF. CDR3 in DNA: TGTGCCAGCAACCAAGAGAGGCGGCTGAACGAGCAGTACTTC.